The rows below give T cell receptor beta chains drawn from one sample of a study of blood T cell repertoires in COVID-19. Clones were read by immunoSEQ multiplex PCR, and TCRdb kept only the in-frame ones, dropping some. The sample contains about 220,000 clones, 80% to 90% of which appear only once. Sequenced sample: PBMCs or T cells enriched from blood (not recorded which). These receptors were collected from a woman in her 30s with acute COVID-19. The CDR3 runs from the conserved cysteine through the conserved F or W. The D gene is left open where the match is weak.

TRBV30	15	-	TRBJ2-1	TGTGCCTGGAGCCACGGGGTTAGCTCCTACAATGAGCAGTTCTTC	CAWSHGVSSYNEQFF
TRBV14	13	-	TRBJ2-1	TGTGCCAGCAGCGCGGGGCGGATCAATGAGCAGTTCTTC	CASSAGRINEQFF
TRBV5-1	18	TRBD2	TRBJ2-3	TGCGCCAGCAGCTTGGCCGGTACACTAGCGGGAGGCACAGATACGCAGTATTTT	CASSLAGTLAGGTDTQYF
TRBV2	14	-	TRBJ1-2	TGTGCCAGCAGTGAAGCGCTTCTGGACAGCGCTTACACCTTC	CASSEALLDSAYTF
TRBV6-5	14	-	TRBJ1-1	TGTGCCAGCAGCCCCATAGGGGGGGCTACTGAAGCTTTCTTT	CASSPIGGATEAFF
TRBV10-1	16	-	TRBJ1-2	TGCGCCAGCAGTGAGTCGACTCTCGCAGGGAGGAATGGCTACACCTTC	CASSESTLAGRNGYTF
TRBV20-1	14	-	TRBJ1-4	TGCAGTGCTAGTTCTGGCCTCCATAATGAAAAACTGTTTTTT	CSASSGLHNEKLFF
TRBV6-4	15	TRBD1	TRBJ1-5	TGTGCCAGCAGTGAAGGGACAGGGTGGGATCAGCCCCAGCATTTT	CASSEGTGWDQPQHF
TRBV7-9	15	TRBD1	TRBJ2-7	TGTGCCAGCAGGCCCCGGTTACAGGGGGCATACGAGCAGTACTTC	CASRPRLQGAYEQYF
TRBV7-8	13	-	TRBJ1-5	TGTGCCAGCAGCTTACTGAGGGATCAGCCCCAGCATTTT	CASSLLRDQPQHF
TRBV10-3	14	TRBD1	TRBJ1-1	TGTGCCATCAGTGAGTGGGACAGGAACACTGAAGCTTTCTTT	CAISEWDRNTEAFF
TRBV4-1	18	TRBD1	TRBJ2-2	TGCGCCAGCAGCCAAGCGCCAGACAGGGCGTATTCCACCGGGGAGCTGTTTTTT	CASSQAPDRAYSTGELFF
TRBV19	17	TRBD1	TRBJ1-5	TGTGCCAGTAGTATATTGGGGACAGGGGGAGCAAAGCAGCCCCAGCATTTT	CASSILGTGGAKQPQHF
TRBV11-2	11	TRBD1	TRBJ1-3	TGTGCCAGCAGCTTAGGGGGACAGATTCATTTT	CASSLGGQIHF
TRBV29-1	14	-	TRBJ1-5	TGCAGCGTTTCGTCAGTGCAGGGAAGTCAGCCCCAGCATTTT	CSVSSVQGSQPQHF